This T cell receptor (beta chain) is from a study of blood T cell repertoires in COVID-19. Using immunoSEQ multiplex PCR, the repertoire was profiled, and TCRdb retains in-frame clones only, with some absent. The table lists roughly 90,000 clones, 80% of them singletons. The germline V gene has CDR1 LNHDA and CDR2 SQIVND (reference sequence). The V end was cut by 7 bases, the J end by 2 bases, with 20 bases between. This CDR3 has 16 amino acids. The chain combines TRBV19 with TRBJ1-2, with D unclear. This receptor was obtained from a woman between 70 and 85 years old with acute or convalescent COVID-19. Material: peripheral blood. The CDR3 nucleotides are TGTGCCAGTATGGACCTCCGGGAGATTATAAACTATGGCTACACCTTC. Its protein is CASMDLREIINYGYTF.